The entry below gives a single T cell receptor (beta chain) sequence along with its context. The antigen is unknown. This sample is drawn from a study of PD-1 blockade in classical Hodgkin lymphoma. J lost 4 bases, V lost 2 bases, and 4 bases had no gene match. This CDR3 contains 16 residues. Germline CDR1 reads MNHEY; CDR2 reads SVGAGI. Findings and limits, study-wide: Nothing has yet pinned down what causes the repertoire differences, possibly disease activity or prior therapy. Lower baseline TCR diversity marked trial partial responders and progressors.

The method was immunoSEQ multiplex PCR; TCRdb's version includes in-frame clones alone and lacks a portion of them. This sample yields approximately 79,000 clones, of which about nine tenths are seen a single time; about 2.6% belongs to the top ten. Each patient relapsed following autologous stem cell transplantation, and prior brentuximab vedotin exposure differed. Source: peripheral blood mononuclear cells (PBMCs), taken before the second cycle of nivolumab. The TCR was taken from a human donor with classical Hodgkin lymphoma. V and J are TRBV6-5 and TRBJ2-7, with 14 positions matching TRBD2. The CDR3: CASSYLGLAGVYEQYF. For the CDR3, the DNA is TGTGCCAGCAGTTACCTGGGACTAGCGGGAGTTTACGAGCAGTACTTC.